This T cell receptor beta chain was captured by sequencing in a study of OX40 agonist ivuxolimab in advanced cancers. On the study more broadly: Patients receiving dose escalation had hepatocellular carcinoma, melanoma, renal cell or head and neck cancer.

Libraries were prepared by immunoSEQ multiplex PCR; TCRdb keeps only in-frame clonotypes and omits some of them. The top ten clones hold about 1.1% of a sample with over 85,000 clones, approximately 81% of them seen once. CDR3 length: 17 residues. The V end was cut by 3 bases, the J end by 0 bases, with 18 bases between. Germline-derived CDR1 and CDR2 are SGHTA and FQGNSA. The receptor was derived from an adult with an advanced solid tumor such as melanoma, head and neck, liver or kidney cancer. This chain connects TRBV7-2 to TRBJ2-7; D may be TRBD1 or TRBD2 (5 bases each). The sequenced sample was CD4+ or CD8+ T cells sorted from blood, obtained in a trial of the OX40 agonist ivuxolimab. CDR3 sequence (DNA): TGTGCCAGCAGCTTCCGAGTATCCCGGGGCAGCTCCTACGAGCAGTACTTC. Translation: CASSFRVSRGSSYEQYF.